The source of this T cell receptor (beta chain) is a study of T cell changes during pregnancy in multiple sclerosis. V was shortened by 7 bases and J by 0 bases, with 13 bases between the two germline ends. This CDR3 comprises 16 residues. Some clones are missing from TCRdb's copy, which holds only in-frame ones; the method was immunoSEQ multiplex PCR. The sample includes about 76,000 clones, 93% seen only once; the top ten take under 3%. The specimen comprised peripheral blood, sampled in the second trimester of pregnancy. This sequence was found in a female donor with multiple sclerosis, enrolled in a pregnancy study. The rearrangement uses TRBV23-1 and TRBJ1-6; no definite D call. TRBV23-1 is assigned to the ORF class and has an uncertain function. The CDR3 nucleotides are TGCGCCAGCAACCGGGATTCTAGCTCCTATAATTCACCCCTCCACTTT. It is translated as CASNRDSSSYNSPLHF.